The TCR beta chain described here comes from a study of blood T cell repertoires in COVID-19. Study-level background: Sample material is recorded as cDNA or gDNA derived from T cells, B-cell-depleted T cells, or PBMCs.

The CDR3 covers 14 residues. The J segment lost 6 bases and the V segment lost 4 bases, leaving 9 bases of the junction unmatched. The germline V gene encodes CDR1 SQVTM and CDR2 ANQGSEA. Authors' data handling: Reference gene primer amplification yielded estimated nucleated cell counts. Libraries were prepared by immunoSEQ multiplex PCR; TCRdb keeps only in-frame clonotypes and omits some of them. That table is the source of V, J and clone size, and D and trimming were worked out from the DNA. Of fewer than 200,000 clones listed, 70% to 90% are singletons. The V gene is TRBV29-1, the J gene TRBJ2-1; 7 bases match TRBD1. Sequenced sample: peripheral blood. The receptor was isolated from a man aged 50 to 60 with active or convalescent COVID-19. CDR3 amino acids: CSVASGTAFNEQFF. The DNA for the CDR3 is TGCAGCGTTGCCTCGGGGACAGCTTTCAATGAGCAGTTCTTC.